These 7 T cell receptor beta chains share one sample of origin, sequenced in a study of early T cells in non-severe SARS-CoV-2 infection. TCRdb independently ran MiXCR on the 5' RACE reads; one entry per CDR3 protein. This sample has more than 70,000 distinct CDR3 sequences; roughly 15% occur once, and the top ten carry 11% to 15%. Sequenced sample: whole blood. The source is an adult who was a healthcare worker with PCR-confirmed SARS-CoV-2 infection or an uninfected control (not recorded which).

There are a few counts of this clonotype. The gene calls are TRBV5-1 and TRBJ2-5, with D perhaps TRBD1 (7 bases). Germline V CDR1 and CDR2: SGHRS, YFSETQ. The CDR3 is 14 residues long. V lost 1 base, J lost 5 bases, and 12 bases lay in between. The CDR3 nucleotides are TGCGCCAGCAGCTTGACAGGGGCGGGGGAGACCCAGTACTTC. Its protein is CASSLTGAGETQYF.

This clonotype has a count of ten or more. V is TRBV28 and J is TRBJ1-1; TRBD1 matches at 7 bases. The CDR3 runs 12 residues. Per the germline V gene, CDR1 is MDHEN and CDR2 is SYDVKM. With V trimmed by 4 bases and J by 7 bases, 3 bases remained unmatched. The CDR3 bases are TGTGCCAGCAGTTGGGACAGATTTGAAGCTTTCTTT. It codes for CASSWDRFEAFF.

This clonotype has more than one count but fewer than ten. The rearrangement uses TRBV20-1 and TRBJ1-5; 7 positions match TRBD1. V was pared by 6 bases and J by 2 bases, with 4 bases of the junction left unmatched. CDR3 length equals 13 residues. Germline V gene sequence: CDR1 DFQATT, CDR2 SNEGSKA (reference sequence). The CDR3 protein is CSASTGGNQPQHF. DNA of the CDR3: TGCAGTGCCTCAACAGGGGGCAATCAGCCCCAGCATTTT.

This clonotype has ten or more counts. The V gene is TRBV4-1, the J gene TRBJ1-2, with 7 bases matching TRBD1. Germline trimming cut 3 bases from V and 1 base from J; bases unmatched to any gene: 5. Per germline, CDR1 MGHRA and CDR2 YSYEKL. This CDR3 is 15 amino acids long. CDR3 sequence reads: CASSQNRDSNYGYTF. The DNA for the CDR3 is TGCGCCAGCAGCCAGAACCGGGACAGTAACTATGGCTACACCTTC.

There are many counts of this clonotype. The V gene is TRBV28, the J gene TRBJ2-1; the D gene is possibly TRBD2 (6 bases). CDR1 is MDHEN, CDR2 SYDVKM, per germline. V lost 7 bases to trimming and J lost 1 base, with 11 bases between them. The CDR3 totals 14 residues. The CDR3 region has the DNA TGTGCCAGCACGCGGGGAGGTTCCTACAATGAGCAGTTCTTC. It yields the protein CASTRGGSYNEQFF.

V usage is TRBV7-8 and J usage is TRBJ2-6; D ambiguous. Trimming left V 4 bases short and J 0 bases short, with 7 bases between. The CDR3 runs to 15 residues. The germline gives CDR1 SGHVS, CDR2 FQNEAQ. The CDR3 is CASSSSLSGANVLTF. CDR3 DNA: TGTGCCAGCAGCTCAAGCCTCTCTGGGGCCAACGTCCTGACTTTC.

There are a few counts of this clonotype. The gene calls are TRBV11-2 and TRBJ2-2; 7 bases are a match to TRBD1. With V trimmed by 6 bases and J by 0 bases, 7 bases remained unmatched. CDR1 is SGHAT and CDR2 is FQNNGV in the germline V gene. The CDR3 has 16 amino acids. The CDR3 bases are TGTGCCAGCAGTCGACAGGGCCGCGCGAACACCGGGGAGCTGTTTTTT. It specifies CASSRQGRANTGELFF.